The 16 T cell receptor beta chains given below trace back to one sample, sequenced in a study of CD8 T cells in ankylosing spondylitis. Whole-study findings and limits: Ankylosing spondylitis blood appeared to carry a characteristic TCR beta motif of fewer than 10 highly homologous variants.

One entry per CDR3 protein results from TCRdb running MiXCR on the 5' RACE reads. Altogether roughly 440,000 distinct CDR3 sequences are present, under 20% being singletons, with the ten largest covering approximately 1%. No cognate antigen is known for these TCRs. The sample consisted of blood, either unsorted or a sorted T cell fraction (not recorded which). These receptors were obtained from a male donor with ankylosing spondylitis.

This clonotype showed up many times. The chain uses TRBV20-1 and TRBJ2-3, with 8 bases lining up with TRBD2. The V gene's germline CDR1 is DFQATT and CDR2 SNEGSKA (reference sequence). The CDR3 contains 14 residues. Trimming took 5 bases from V and 1 from J; bases not matched to a gene: 5. The CDR3 region is CSAPPAGGTDTQYF. The DNA of the CDR3 is TGCAGTGCTCCTCCAGCGGGGGGCACAGATACGCAGTATTTT.

This clonotype has more than one count but fewer than ten. The chain carries TRBV3-1 and TRBJ2-5; 10 bases map to TRBD2. J lost 3 bases, V lost 2 bases, and 3 bases had no gene match. This CDR3 is built from 15 residues. CDR1 LGHDT and CDR2 YNNKEL come from the germline V gene (reference sequence). The CDR3: CASSQYGTSEETQYF. CDR3 coding DNA: TGTGCCAGCAGCCAATACGGGACTAGCGAAGAGACCCAGTACTTC.

This clonotype came up a few times. The V call is TRBV10-3, the J call TRBJ2-7, with D perhaps TRBD2 (5 bases). CDR3 length: 14 residues. V shed 4 bases and J shed 2 bases, with 12 bases lying between them. CDR1 is ENHRY, CDR2 SYGVKD, per germline. CDR3 loop: CAISAAAVPYEQYF. The DNA of the CDR3 is TGTGCCATCAGTGCAGCGGCGGTTCCCTACGAGCAGTACTTC.

This clonotype was seen ten or more times. This rearrangement joins TRBV5-4 to TRBJ2-2; 8 bases line up with TRBD1. V shed 4 bases, J shed 4 bases, and the junction held 3 bases outside the gene matches. The CDR3 extends over 14 amino acids. From germline, CDR1 is SGHNT and CDR2 YYREEE (reference sequence). The DNA of the CDR3 is TGTGCCAGCAGCCCTACAGGGGGCACCGGGGAGCTGTTTTTT. Amino acid sequence: CASSPTGGTGELFF.

The rearrangement links TRBV20-1 to TRBJ1-6; D is undetermined. This CDR3 comprises 13 residues. Germline loops: CDR1 DFQATT, CDR2 SNEGSKA (reference sequence). Trimming cost V 0 bases and J 8 bases, with 8 bases left between them. The CDR3 region is CSARDREDSPLHF. The CDR3 coding sequence is TGCAGTGCTAGAGATAGGGAAGATTCACCCCTCCACTTT.

The chain links TRBV20-1 to TRBJ2-7, with 8 bases aligning to TRBD2. The V gene's germline CDR1 is DFQATT and CDR2 SNEGSKA (reference sequence). CDR3 length: 13 amino acids. J was trimmed by 6 bases and V by 5 bases; bases with no gene match: 9. CDR3 DNA sequence: TGCAGTGCTGCCCTCGGGACTAGGGGCGAGCAGTACTTC. Translated, it gives CSAALGTRGEQYF.

V is TRBV4-2 and J is TRBJ1-4; TRBD1 is a possible D gene (5 bases). CDR1 and CDR2 (germline): LGHNA, YNFKEQ. The CDR3 is 18 residues long. V gave up 0 bases and J gave up 8 bases, with 22 bases separating them. DNA for the CDR3: TGTGCCAGCAGCCAAGATCGGTATTTCAGGGCGGACGGGGAAAAACTGTTTTTT. It is translated as CASSQDRYFRADGEKLFF.

Many counts were recorded for this clonotype. At one end, the junction sequence differs from germline, possibly due to a read error. V is TRBV5-1 and J is TRBJ2-1; 7 bases agree with TRBD2. CDR1 and CDR2 from the germline V gene are SGHRS and YFSETQ. The CDR3 runs 14 residues. The CDR3 DNA is TGTGCCAGCAGCCGCGGGGGCTCCTACAATGAGCAGTTCTTC. Protein sequence: CASSRGGSYNEQFF.

J is TRBJ2-3 and V is TRBV6-1; D is unclear. This CDR3 has 14 residues. Trimming cost V 5 bases and J 2 bases, with 11 bases left between them. CDR1 and CDR2 (germline): MNHNS, SASEGT. CDR3 coding DNA: TGTGCCAGCAGTAGCGAGCAGACCACAGATACGCAGTATTTT. As protein: CASSSEQTTDTQYF.

This sequence joins TRBV4-2 and TRBJ1-2, with D possibly being TRBD1 (5 bases). CDR1 LGHNA and CDR2 YNFKEQ come from the germline V gene. The CDR3 spans 15 residues. Trimming stripped 2 bases from V and 8 bases from J, with 18 bases between. The CDR3 coding sequence is TGTGCCAGCAGCCAACCATCTCAGGGTGCGGAGGGCTACACCTTC. It encodes CASSQPSQGAEGYTF.

This clonotype has just a few counts. This chain joins TRBV28 and TRBJ2-7; maybe TRBD2 (5 bases). The CDR3 has 12 amino acids. V was clipped by 7 bases and J by 1 base, with 8 bases between them. Germline V lookup: CDR1 MDHEN, CDR2 SYDVKM. The CDR3 DNA sequence: TGTGCCAGCACAAGCGGATCCTACGAGCAGTACTTC. The encoded protein is CASTSGSYEQYF.

The chain uses TRBV3-1 and TRBJ2-6, with D possibly TRBD2 on 6 matching bases. With 1 base removed from V and 13 bases from J, the gap between germline ends came to 14 bases. CDR1 is LGHDT and CDR2 is YNNKEL in the germline V gene (reference sequence). This CDR3 region has 14 residues. The CDR3 nucleotides read TGTGCCAGCAGCCAAGGGGGGGTGCCGGGGGTCCTGACTTTC. Its translation is CASSQGGVPGVLTF.

J is TRBJ2-5 and V is TRBV5-1; 7 bases match TRBD1. V was clipped by 4 bases and J by 13 bases; unmatched bases: 16. The CDR3 runs to 14 residues. Looked up from germline, CDR1 is SGHRS and CDR2 is YFSETQ. CDR3 sequence: CASSVRTGQSQLYF. The CDR3 DNA is TGCGCCAGCAGCGTCCGGACGGGACAGTCACAACTGTACTTC. The full variable domain, in which reference TRBV5-1 and TRBJ2-5 provide the parts outside the CDR3, is KAGVTQTPRYLIKTRGQQVTLSCSPISGHRSVSWYQQTPGQGLQFLFEYFSETQRNKGNFPGRFSGRQFSNSRSEMNVSTLELGDSALYLCASSVRTGQSQLYFGPGTRLLVL.

This rearrangement joins TRBV24-1 to TRBJ2-1, with 11 positions matching TRBD1. With V trimmed by 7 bases and J by 5 bases, 3 bases remained unmatched. Germline V CDR1 and CDR2: KGHDR, SFDVKD. The length of the CDR3 is 14 residues. The CDR3: CATSGTGGNNEQFF. The CDR3 DNA reads as TGTGCCACCAGCGGGACAGGGGGTAACAATGAGCAGTTCTTC.

The chain joins TRBV5-6 to TRBJ2-2; no definite D call. The CDR3 is 14 residues long. The germline V gene encodes CDR1 SGHDT and CDR2 YYEEEE. Trimming cost V 0 bases and J 3 bases, with 6 bases left between them. This CDR3 reads CASSLVGYTGELFF. DNA of the CDR3: TGTGCCAGCAGCTTGGTTGGCTACACCGGGGAGCTGTTTTTT. Drawing the rest from reference TRBV5-6 and TRBJ2-2, the complete variable domain is DAGVTQSPTHLIKTRGQQVTLRCSPKSGHDTVSWYQQALGQGPQFIFQYYEEEERQRGNFPDRFSGHQFPNYSSELNVNALLLGDSALYLCASSLVGYTGELFFGEGSRLTVL.

This chain connects TRBV10-3 to TRBJ2-7; D ambiguous. Germline V gene data show CDR1 as ENHRY and CDR2 as SYGVKD. CDR3 length equals 15 residues. V dropped 3 bases and J dropped 2 bases, with 14 bases sitting between them. For the CDR3, the DNA is TGTGCCATCAGTGATAATAGCCGTCGCGCCTACGAGCAGTACTTC. Translated: CAISDNSRRAYEQYF.